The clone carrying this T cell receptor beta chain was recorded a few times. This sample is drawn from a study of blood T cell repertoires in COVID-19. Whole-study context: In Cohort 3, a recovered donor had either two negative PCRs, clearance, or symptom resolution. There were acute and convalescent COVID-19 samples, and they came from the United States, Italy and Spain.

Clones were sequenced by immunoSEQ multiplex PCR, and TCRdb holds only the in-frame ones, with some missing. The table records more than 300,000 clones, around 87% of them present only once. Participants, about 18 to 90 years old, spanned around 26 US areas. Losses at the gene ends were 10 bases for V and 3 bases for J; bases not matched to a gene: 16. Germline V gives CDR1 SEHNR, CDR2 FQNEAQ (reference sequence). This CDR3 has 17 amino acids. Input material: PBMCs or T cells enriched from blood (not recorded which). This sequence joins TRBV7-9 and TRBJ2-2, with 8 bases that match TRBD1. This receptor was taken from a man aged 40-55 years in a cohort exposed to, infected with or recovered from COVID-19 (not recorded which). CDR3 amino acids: CATPLGGQVRYTGELFF. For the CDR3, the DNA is TGTGCCACCCCCTTGGGGGGACAGGTCCGTTACACCGGGGAGCTGTTTTTT. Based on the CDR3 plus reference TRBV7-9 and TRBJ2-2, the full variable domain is DTGVSQNPRHKITKRGQNVTFRCDPISEHNRLYWYRQTLGQGPEFLTYFQNEAQLEKSRLLSDRFSAERPKGSFSTLEIQRTEQGDSAMYLCATPLGGQVRYTGELFFGEGSRLTVL.